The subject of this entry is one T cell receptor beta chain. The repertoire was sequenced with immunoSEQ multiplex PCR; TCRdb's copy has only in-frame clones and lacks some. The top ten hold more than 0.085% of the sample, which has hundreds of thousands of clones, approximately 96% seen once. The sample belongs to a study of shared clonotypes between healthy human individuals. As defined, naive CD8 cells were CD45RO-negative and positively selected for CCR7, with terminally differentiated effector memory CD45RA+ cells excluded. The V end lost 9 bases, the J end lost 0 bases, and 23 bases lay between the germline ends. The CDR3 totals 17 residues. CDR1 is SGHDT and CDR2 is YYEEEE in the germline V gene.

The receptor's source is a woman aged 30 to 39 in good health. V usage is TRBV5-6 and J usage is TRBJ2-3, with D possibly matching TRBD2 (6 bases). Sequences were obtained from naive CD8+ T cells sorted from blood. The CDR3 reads CAISLTRRGNSTDTQYF. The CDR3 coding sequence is TGTGCCATCTCGCTTACTCGGAGGGGCAATAGCACAGATACGCAGTATTTT.